The 4 T cell receptor beta chains below were found in one sample sequenced in a study of early T cells in non-severe SARS-CoV-2 infection. TCRdb ran MiXCR on the 5' RACE reads and lists one entry per CDR3 protein. The repertoire holds about 36,000 distinct CDR3 sequences, with about 6.8% as singletons. Sequencing used whole blood, obtained at baseline. Receptors originate from an adult who was a healthcare worker with PCR-confirmed SARS-CoV-2 infection or an uninfected control (not recorded which).

V and J are TRBV6-1 and TRBJ2-1; 9 bases agree with TRBD1. V lost 2 bases and J lost 8; bases outside the gene matches: 7. The CDR3 spans 15 residues. CDR1 and CDR2 (germline): MNHNS, SASEGT. CDR3 amino acids: CASSERGQGPDEQFF. The CDR3 DNA is TGTGCCAGCAGTGAACGGGGACAGGGCCCCGATGAGCAGTTCTTC.

This clonotype was found many times. V gene TRBV2 combines with J gene TRBJ1-5; D perhaps matches TRBD1 (5 bases). Trimming cost V 1 base and J 6 bases, with 7 bases left between them. CDR1 is SNHLY, CDR2 FYNNEI, per germline. This CDR3 has 13 residues. The CDR3 DNA follows: TGTGCCAGCAGTGAAGAGGGGATTCAGCCCCAGCATTTT. Translated: CASSEEGIQPQHF.

V gene TRBV7-9 combines with J gene TRBJ2-2, with D uncertain. Trimming removed 5 bases at V and 6 bases at J, with 16 bases between. This CDR3 is 15 amino acids long. Germline CDR1 is SEHNR and CDR2 is FQNEAQ (reference sequence). CDR3 in DNA: TGTGCCAGCAGCCCTGGGTCCGGAATCGCCGGGGAGCTGTTTTTT. It is translated as CASSPGSGIAGELFF.

This clonotype was counted many times. The CDR3 coding sequence is TGTGCCAGCTCACCATCAGGTTCCCCCGAGACCCAGTACTTC. The encoded protein is CASSPSGSPETQYF. This chain links TRBV18 with TRBJ2-5; D gene uncertain. Between the trimmed V and J ends, which lost 2 bases and 5 bases, there was a span of 12 bases. Germline values: CDR1 KGHSH, CDR2 LQKENI. The CDR3 is 14 residues long.